Sequencing of this T cell receptor (beta chain) was carried out in a study of cytomegalovirus exposure and HLA in healthy donors. Germline V gives CDR1 SEHNR, CDR2 FQNEAQ (reference sequence). CDR3 length equals 14 residues. The trim removed 6 bases at V and 3 bases at J, leaving 5 bases unmatched. General study findings and limits: Follow-up analysis later connected one missense variant in DCLRE1C with trimming of TCR beta V- and J-genes.

This clone appeared a single time. The antigen is unknown. The study ran its PCR with 60 Vbeta and 13 Jbeta primers. The data were produced by immunoSEQ multiplex PCR, yet TCRdb's version contains in-frame clones alone and is incomplete. This sample yields over 70,000 clones, of which 75% to 85% are seen a single time; 2% to 2.5% belongs to the top ten. The V call is TRBV7-9, the J call TRBJ2-7, with 10 bases lining up with TRBD2. The receptor's source is a man aged 18 to 29 in good health and CMV-seronegative. Input material: PBMCs. The DNA for the CDR3 is TGTGCCAGCAGGCCTAGCGGGGGAGTCTACGAGCAGTACTTC. It yields the protein CASRPSGGVYEQYF.